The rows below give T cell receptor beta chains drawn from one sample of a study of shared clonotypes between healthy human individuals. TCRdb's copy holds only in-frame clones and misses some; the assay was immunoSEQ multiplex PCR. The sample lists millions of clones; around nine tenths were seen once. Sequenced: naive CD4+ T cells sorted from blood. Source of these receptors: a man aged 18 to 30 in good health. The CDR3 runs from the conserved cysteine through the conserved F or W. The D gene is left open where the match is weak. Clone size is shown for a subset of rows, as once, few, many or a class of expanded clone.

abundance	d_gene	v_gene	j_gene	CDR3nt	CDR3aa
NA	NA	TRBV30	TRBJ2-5	TGTGCCTTTCACCCGACCCAAGAGACCCAGTACTTC	CAFHPTQETQYF
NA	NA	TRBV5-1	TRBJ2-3	TGCGCCAGCAGCTTTGTCCCTACTAGCACAGATACGCAGTATTTT	CASSFVPTSTDTQYF
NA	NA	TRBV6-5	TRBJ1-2	TGTGCCAGCAGTTACTCGGGCCTTTGGGGCTACACCTTC	CASSYSGLWGYTF
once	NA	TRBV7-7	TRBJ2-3	TGTGCTAGCAGCTTAGGGCGCACAGATACGCAGTATTTT	CASSLGRTDTQYF
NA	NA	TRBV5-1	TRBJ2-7	TGCGCCAGCAGGTGGGAGTTCTCCTACGAGCAGTACTTC	CASRWEFSYEQYF
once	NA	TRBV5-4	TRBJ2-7	TGTGCCAGCAGCTCTCCCAAGGGGCAGGACGAGCAGTACTTC	CASSSPKGQDEQYF
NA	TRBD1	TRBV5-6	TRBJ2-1	TGTGCCAGCAGCTTGATAGGTCGGACAGGGTCTTACAATGAGCAGTTCTTC	CASSLIGRTGSYNEQFF
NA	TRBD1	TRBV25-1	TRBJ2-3	TGTGCCAGCTCCACAGGGGGCTTAGGTTCAGATACGCAGTATTTT	CASSTGGLGSDTQYF
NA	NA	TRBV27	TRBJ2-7	TGTGCCAGCAGTTTGGGCGTCCACCCGGACGAGCAGTACTTC	CASSLGVHPDEQYF
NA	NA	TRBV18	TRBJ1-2	TGTGCCAGCTCACCACCGACCGGGCGGCAATATGGCTACACCTTC	CASSPPTGRQYGYTF
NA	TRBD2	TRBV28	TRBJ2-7	TGTGCCAGCAGTTTAGTATCTAGCGGATCCTACGAGCAGTACTTC	CASSLVSSGSYEQYF
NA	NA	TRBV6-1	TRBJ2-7	TGTGCCAGCAGTGATCAGACGGGGCTATACGAGCAGTACTTC	CASSDQTGLYEQYF
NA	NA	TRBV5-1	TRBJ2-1	TGCGCCAGCAGCGGAGGGACAGTATCCTACAATGAGCAGTTCTTC	CASSGGTVSYNEQFF
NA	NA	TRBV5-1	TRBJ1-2	TGCGCCAGCAGCTTGGCCGGGCGGGGAGGCTACACCTTC	CASSLAGRGGYTF
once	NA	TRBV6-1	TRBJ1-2	TGTGCCAGTTACCAGTTAGCTAACTATGGCTACACCTTC	CASYQLANYGYTF
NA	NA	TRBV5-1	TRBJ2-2	TGCGCCAGCAGTGGGGCTATTGGGACCGGGGAGCTGTTTTTT	CASSGAIGTGELFF
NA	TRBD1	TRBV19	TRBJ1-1	TGTGCCAGTAGTTTACAGGGGGTCGCTGAAGCTTTCTTT	CASSLQGVAEAFF
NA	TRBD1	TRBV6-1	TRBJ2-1	TGTGCCAGCAGTGAAAGCGATTGGGGACAGGGGTCTGAGCAGTTCTTC	CASSESDWGQGSEQFF
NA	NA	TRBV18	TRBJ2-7	TGTGCCAGCTCACCACGGCAGGCTAGCTCCTACGAGCAGTACTTC	CASSPRQASSYEQYF
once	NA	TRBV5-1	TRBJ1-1	TGCGCCAGCAGCTTGACGGCCGGCTCCGATGAAGCTTTCTTT	CASSLTAGSDEAFF
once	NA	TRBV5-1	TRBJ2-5	TGCGCCAGCAGCTCCCAGGGCGGCGGAGAGACCCAGTACTTC	CASSSQGGGETQYF
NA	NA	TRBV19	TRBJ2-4	TGTGCCAGTAGTATTCGGCCCGATCTAGCCAAAAACATTCAGTACTTC	CASSIRPDLAKNIQYF
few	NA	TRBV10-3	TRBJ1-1	TGTGCCATCGGTCTGCGGACTGAAGCTTTCTTT	CAIGLRTEAFF
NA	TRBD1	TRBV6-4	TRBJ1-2	TGTGCCAGCAGTCCAGGGGGGAACTATGGCTGCACCTTC	CASSPGGNYGCTF
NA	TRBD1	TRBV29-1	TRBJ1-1	TGCAGCGTGAAGATAGACAGGGAAACTGAAGCTTTCTTT	CSVKIDRETEAFF
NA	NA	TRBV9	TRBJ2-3	TGTGCCAGCAGCGTAGGGTCAGCTAGCACAGATACGCAGTATTTT	CASSVGSASTDTQYF
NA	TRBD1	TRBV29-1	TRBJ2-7	TGCAGCGGGGGACAGGGTGCCTACGAGCAGTACTTC	CSGGQGAYEQYF
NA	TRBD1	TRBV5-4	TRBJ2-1	TGTGCCAGTAGGACAGGGCTAGAGAATGAGCAGTTCTTC	CASRTGLENEQFF
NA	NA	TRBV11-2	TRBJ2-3	TGTGCCAGCAGCTTAGCTAGCACAGATACGCAGTATTTT	CASSLASTDTQYF
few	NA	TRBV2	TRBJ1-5	TGTGCCAGCAGTGAACGTGGGGCAGGGAACAATCAGCCCCAGCATTTT	CASSERGAGNNQPQHF
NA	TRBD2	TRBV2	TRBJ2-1	TGTGCCAGCACTGCCGCGGGGGGGCAGTTCTTC	CASTAAGGQFF
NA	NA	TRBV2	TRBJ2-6	TGTGCCAGCACCATGGGTAGCTCTGGGGCCAACGTCCTGACTTTC	CASTMGSSGANVLTF
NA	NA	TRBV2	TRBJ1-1	TGTGCCAGCAGGGTGGGGTGGGTGGAAACTGAAGCTTTCTTT	CASRVGWVETEAFF
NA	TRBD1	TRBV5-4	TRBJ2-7	TGTGCCAGCAGCACGGGACAGGGCCCCTACGAGCAGTACTTC	CASSTGQGPYEQYF
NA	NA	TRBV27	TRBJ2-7	TGTGCCAGCAGTTTCGGACAGTTACAGTACTTC	CASSFGQLQYF
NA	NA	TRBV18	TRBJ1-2	TGTGCCAGCTCACCTGAGGGGTACTATGGCTACACCTTC	CASSPEGYYGYTF
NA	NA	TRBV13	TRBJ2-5	TGTGCCAGCAGGAGGGGGGACATTCTAACGGAGACCCAGTACTTC	CASRRGDILTETQYF
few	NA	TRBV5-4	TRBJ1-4	TGTGCCAGCAGCTTGTCGACTTGGGGAGAACTGTTTTTT	CASSLSTWGELFF
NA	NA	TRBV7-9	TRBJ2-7	TGTGCCAGCAGCTTATATCCGGTATCTTACGAGCAGTACTTC	CASSLYPVSYEQYF
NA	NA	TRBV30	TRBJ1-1	TGTGCCTGGGCTCTTTACAGGGATTGGAACACTGAAGCTTTCTTT	CAWALYRDWNTEAFF